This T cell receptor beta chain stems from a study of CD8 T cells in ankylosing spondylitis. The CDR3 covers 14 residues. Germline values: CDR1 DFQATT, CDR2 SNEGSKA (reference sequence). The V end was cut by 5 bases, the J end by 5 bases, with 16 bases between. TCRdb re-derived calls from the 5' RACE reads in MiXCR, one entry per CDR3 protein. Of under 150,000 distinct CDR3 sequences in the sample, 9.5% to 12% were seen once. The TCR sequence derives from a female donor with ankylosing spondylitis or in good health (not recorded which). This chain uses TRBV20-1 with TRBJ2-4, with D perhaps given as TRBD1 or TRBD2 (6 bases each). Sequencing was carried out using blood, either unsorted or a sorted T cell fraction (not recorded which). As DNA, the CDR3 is TGCAGTGCTGACGAAGGGGGGCGGGAAAACATTCAGTACTTC. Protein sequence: CSADEGGRENIQYF.